The 3 T cell receptor beta chains below all came from one sample that was sequenced in a study of early stage breast cancer tumors. Using immunoSEQ multiplex PCR, the repertoire was profiled, and TCRdb retains in-frame clones only, with some absent. In the table there are around 71,000 clones, more than 65% of which are singletons. The sample consisted of blood. These receptors came from a person aged 60 to 70 with breast cancer.

The rearrangement links TRBV5-1 to TRBJ1-1; D uncertain. The CDR3 covers 14 residues. The germline V gene has CDR1 SGHRS and CDR2 YFSETQ. V lost 3 bases and J lost 1, with 10 bases in between. The CDR3 region has the DNA TGCGCCAGCAGCTCCTTAGCCGAGAACACTGAAGCTTTCTTT. Translation gives CASSSLAENTEAFF.

V usage is TRBV7-9 and J usage is TRBJ1-3; D call uncertain. CDR3 length equals 14 residues. The V gene lost 3 bases and the J gene lost 4 bases, with 10 bases spanning the gap. Germline assignment: CDR1 SEHNR and CDR2 FQNEAQ (reference sequence). The CDR3 is CASSFQRVGNTIYF. The CDR3 nucleotides are TGTGCCAGCAGCTTCCAAAGAGTAGGAAACACCATATATTTT. Looking up the rest from reference TRBV7-9 and TRBJ1-3 gives the full variable domain: DTGVSQNPRHKITKRGQNVTFRCDPISEHNRLYWYRQTLGQGPEFLTYFQNEAQLEKSRLLSDRFSAERPKGSFSTLEIQRTEQGDSAMYLCASSFQRVGNTIYFGEGSWLTVV.

V gene TRBV7-2 combines with J gene TRBJ2-2, with 8 bases matching TRBD2. This CDR3 is 17 amino acids long. The J segment lost 7 bases and the V segment lost 3 bases, leaving 13 bases of the junction unmatched. CDR1 is SGHTA and CDR2 is FQGNSA in the germline V gene. The CDR3 DNA reads as TGTGCCAGCAGCTTGTACTTTCTTAGCGGGAAAGTCGGGGAGCTGTTTTTT. It codes for CASSLYFLSGKVGELFF.